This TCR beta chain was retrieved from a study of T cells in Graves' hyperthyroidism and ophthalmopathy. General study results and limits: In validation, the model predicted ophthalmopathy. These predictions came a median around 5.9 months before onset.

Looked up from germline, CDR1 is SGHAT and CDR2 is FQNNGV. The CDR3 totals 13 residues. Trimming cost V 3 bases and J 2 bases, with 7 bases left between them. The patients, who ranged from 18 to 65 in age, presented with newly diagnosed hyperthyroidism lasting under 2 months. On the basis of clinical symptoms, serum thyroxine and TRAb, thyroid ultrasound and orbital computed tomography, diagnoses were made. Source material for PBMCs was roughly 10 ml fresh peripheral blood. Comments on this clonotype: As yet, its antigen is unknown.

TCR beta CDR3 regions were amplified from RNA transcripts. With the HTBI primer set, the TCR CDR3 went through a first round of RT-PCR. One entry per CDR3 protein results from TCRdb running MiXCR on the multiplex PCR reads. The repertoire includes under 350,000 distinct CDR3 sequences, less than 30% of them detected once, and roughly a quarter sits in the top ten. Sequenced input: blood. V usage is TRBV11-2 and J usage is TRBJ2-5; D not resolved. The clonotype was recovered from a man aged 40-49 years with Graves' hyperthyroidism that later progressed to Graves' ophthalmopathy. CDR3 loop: CASSFDLQETQYF. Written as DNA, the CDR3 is TGTGCCAGCAGCTTCGATCTACAAGAGACCCAGTACTTC.